The 26 T cell receptor beta chains below all came from one sample that was sequenced in a study of blood T cells in healthy people across ages. Through a sample-barcoded 5' primer and a J-beta primer mix, a second PCR was run for roughly 7 to 11 cycles. A single record per CDR3 protein comes from TCRdb applying MiXCR to the 5' RACE reads. The sample has about 1.4 million distinct CDR3 sequences; approximately 59% are singletons. Specimen: blood. These receptors originate from a man aged 18 to 35 in good health.

The chain has TRBV20-1 and TRBJ1-2; D unclear. Germline assignment: CDR1 DFQATT and CDR2 SNEGSKA (reference sequence). Trimming cost V 4 bases and J 8 bases, with 14 bases left between them. The CDR3 has 12 amino acids. The CDR3 region is CSAIEPPWGYTF. For the CDR3, the DNA is TGCAGTGCTATAGAACCTCCTTGGGGCTACACCTTC.

The V gene is TRBV27, the J gene TRBJ1-5; unclear D gene. This CDR3 spans 13 amino acids. Germline CDR1 is MNHEY and CDR2 is SMNVEV (reference sequence). Trimming took off 6 bases at V and 6 bases at J, with 12 bases between the two ends. This CDR3 reads CASRLTLSQPQHF. The CDR3, as DNA: TGTGCCAGCAGACTTACCTTGTCTCAGCCCCAGCATTTT.

The V call is TRBV28, the J call TRBJ2-7; TRBD2 agrees at 7 bases. The CDR3 loop spans 14 amino acids. Germline V gives CDR1 MDHEN, CDR2 SYDVKM. J lost 2 bases, V lost 10 bases, and 11 bases had no gene match. The CDR3: CATGLADLPYEQYF. CDR3 sequence (DNA): TGTGCCACCGGGCTAGCGGACTTACCCTACGAGCAGTACTTC.

This clonotype showed up just once. This CDR3 is CASSIGHPYEQYF. The CDR3 region has the DNA TGTGCCAGCAGTATCGGACACCCTTACGAGCAGTACTTC. The V and J genes are TRBV28 and TRBJ2-4; TRBD1 might be the D (5 bases). TRBJ2-7 explains the end of the DNA better; the J call may be wrong. The CDR3 consists of 13 residues. The germline V gene encodes CDR1 MDHEN and CDR2 SYDVKM.

The genes are TRBV10-3 and TRBJ2-1; 14 positions agree with TRBD2. Germline V CDR1 and CDR2: ENHRY, SYGVKD. Trimming at V came to 1 base and at J to 2 bases, leaving 4 bases not matched to a gene. The CDR3 has 18 amino acids. Here the CDR3 DNA reads TGTGCCATCAGTGAGTGGGGACTAGCGGGAGATGCCTACAATGAGCAGTTCTTC. It codes for CAISEWGLAGDAYNEQFF.

This chain's CDR3 is CASSQASAAQETQYF. As DNA, the CDR3 is TGCGCCAGCAGCCAGGCGTCAGCCGCACAAGAGACCCAGTACTTC. The chain has TRBV4-1 and TRBJ2-7; D ambiguous. Matching the DNA end better, TRBJ2-5 makes the J call doubtful. Germline V gene data show CDR1 as MGHRA and CDR2 as YSYEKL. The CDR3 loop spans 15 amino acids.

J is TRBJ2-2 and V is TRBV29-1, with TRBD2 as a possible D gene (5 bases). Germline V gene lookup returns CDR1 SQVTM and CDR2 ANQGSEA. V dropped 5 bases and J dropped 7 bases, with 23 bases sitting between them. The CDR3 runs to 16 residues. CDR3 protein: CSVSMRAPPIGGELFF. CDR3 nucleotide sequence: TGCAGCGTTTCTATGAGGGCCCCCCCTATTGGCGGGGAGCTGTTTTTT.

This chain joins TRBV7-2 and TRBJ1-4, with D possibly matching TRBD1 (5 bases). Germline V gives CDR1 SGHTA, CDR2 FQGNSA. Trimming pared 2 bases from V and 8 bases from J, leaving 21 bases between. This CDR3 is built from 17 residues. The CDR3 sequence is CASSLPLLGEVGEKLFF. In DNA, the CDR3 is TGTGCCAGCAGCTTACCCCTCTTAGGGGAGGTTGGGGAAAAACTGTTTTTT. Full variable domain (remainder filled in from reference TRBV7-2 and TRBJ1-4): GAGVSQSPSNKVTEKGKDVELRCDPISGHTALYWYRQSLGQGLEFLIYFQGNSAPDKSGLPSDRFSAERTGGSVSTLTIQRTQQEDSAVYLCASSLPLLGEVGEKLFFGSGTQLSVL.

The chain recombines TRBV7-2 with TRBJ2-5; 8 bases are a match to TRBD2. The CDR3 is made up of 15 amino acids. Per germline, CDR1 SGHTA and CDR2 FQGNSA. The ends lost 3 bases at V and 5 bases at J; junction bases unmatched: 8. The DNA for the CDR3 is TGTGCCAGCAGCTTGCCGGGAGGGATGGAGGAGACCCAGTACTTC. It translates to CASSLPGGMEETQYF.

This sequence joins TRBV3-1 and TRBJ2-2, with D tentatively TRBD1 or TRBD2 (5 bases each). Trimming took 1 base from V and 7 from J, leaving 13 bases between them. Germline V gene data show CDR1 as LGHDT and CDR2 as YNNKEL (reference sequence). The CDR3 sequence is 15 residues long. The DNA for the CDR3 is TGTGCCAGCAGCCAAGGGGGGTACGGCGGCGGGGAGCTGTTTTTT. Translating it yields CASSQGGYGGGELFF. The entire variable domain, with the rest obtained from reference TRBV3-1 and TRBJ2-2, is as follows: DTAVSQTPKYLVTQMGNDKSIKCEQNLGHDTMYWYKQDSKKFLKIMFSYNNKELIINETVPNRFSPKSPDKAHLNLHINSLELGDSAVYFCASSQGGYGGGELFFGEGSRLTVL.

This clonotype came up once. The chain couples TRBV7-2 to TRBJ2-7, with TRBD1 identical over 8 bases. The germline V gene has CDR1 SGHTA and CDR2 FQGNSA. V trimming: 5 bases; J trimming: 4 bases; junction bases outside the gene matches: 10. CDR3 length equals 15 residues. The CDR3 DNA reads TGTGCCAGCAGCACCGCCCAGGGGGCTGGATACGAGCAGTACTTC. Its protein is CASSTAQGAGYEQYF.

The V and J genes are TRBV6-4 and TRBJ2-3, with 10 bases fitting TRBD2. The CDR3 runs to 14 residues. The V gene end was trimmed by 6 bases and the J gene end by 3 bases; junction bases not matched to a gene: 3. Per the germline V gene, CDR1 is MRHNA and CDR2 is SNTAGT. This CDR3 is CASSMTSGTDTQYF. The CDR3 region has the DNA TGTGCCAGCAGCATGACTAGCGGGACAGATACGCAGTATTTT.

This clonotype was counted only a few times. The genes are TRBV29-1 and TRBJ2-5; 9 nucleotides line up with TRBD1. The germline V gene has CDR1 SQVTM and CDR2 ANQGSEA. The ends lost 7 bases at V and 5 bases at J; junction bases unmatched: 2. This CDR3 region has 11 residues. CDR3 protein: CSGDRAETQYF. Here the CDR3 DNA reads TGCAGCGGGGACAGGGCGGAGACCCAGTACTTC.

The rearrangement uses TRBV6-1 and TRBJ2-1; weak D call: TRBD2 (6 bases). Between the trimmed V and J ends, which lost 3 bases and 5 bases, there was a span of 17 bases. CDR3 length: 16 amino acids. The germline CDR1 and CDR2 sequences are MNHNS and SASEGT. The CDR3 loop is CASSDYMGLGDNEQFF. CDR3 DNA sequence: TGTGCCAGCAGTGATTATATGGGACTCGGTGACAATGAGCAGTTCTTC.

This clonotype came up many times. The genes are TRBV20-1 and TRBJ2-7; 8 bases map to TRBD1. V dropped 4 bases and J dropped 3; count of bases not matched to a gene: 2. The CDR3 is made up of 12 amino acids. The germline V gene has CDR1 DFQATT and CDR2 SNEGSKA (reference sequence). The CDR3: CSATGQGYEQYF. The CDR3 DNA follows: TGCAGTGCTACCGGACAGGGCTACGAGCAGTACTTC.

The genes are TRBV5-1 and TRBJ2-7; weak D call: TRBD1 (5 bases). The germline V gene encodes CDR1 SGHRS and CDR2 YFSETQ. CDR3 size: 13 residues. V lost 0 bases and J lost 5, with 9 bases in between. CDR3 sequence reads: CASSLEQGHEQYF. CDR3 nucleotide sequence: TGCGCCAGCAGCTTGGAGCAGGGTCACGAGCAGTACTTC.

CDR3 protein: CASSPIGGADGGYTF. The CDR3 DNA follows: TGTGCCAGCAGCCCTATTGGGGGGGCTGATGGTGGCTACACCTTC. J is TRBJ1-2 and V is TRBV7-9; tentative D call: TRBD1 (6 bases). Deletions cut 5 bases from V and 7 bases from J, with 20 bases between. Germline V gene data show CDR1 as SEHNR and CDR2 as FQNEAQ (reference sequence). This CDR3 contains 15 residues.

V and J are TRBV10-1 and TRBJ2-5; 9 bases map to TRBD1. The J call may be mistaken, given a closer DNA end match to TRBJ2-7. CDR1 is WNHNN and CDR2 is SYGVQD in the germline V gene (reference sequence). CDR3 length: 15 residues. Here the CDR3 reads CASSELRQGDNEQYF. The DNA of the CDR3 is TGCGCCAGCAGTGAGCTTAGACAGGGGGACAACGAGCAGTACTTC.

This clonotype was seen only once. The chain carries TRBV2 and TRBJ2-3; TRBD2 matches at 7 bases. V lost 0 bases, J lost 2 bases, and 8 bases stayed unmatched. Looked up from germline, CDR1 is SNHLY and CDR2 is FYNNEI. The CDR3 has 17 residues. The CDR3: CASSEALAGDPTDTQYF. CDR3 in DNA: TGTGCCAGCAGTGAAGCGCTTGCGGGAGACCCCACAGATACGCAGTATTTT.

The chain is built from TRBV20-1 and TRBJ2-7; maybe TRBD2 (5 bases). The CDR3 consists of 15 residues. Germline V gene sequence: CDR1 DFQATT, CDR2 SNEGSKA (reference sequence). The V gene lost 3 bases and the J gene lost 0 bases, with 15 bases spanning the gap. The CDR3 DNA follows: TGCAGTGCTAGGGGGTGGGAGCGGAACTCCTACGAGCAGTACTTC. It encodes CSARGWERNSYEQYF.

The rearrangement uses TRBV27 and TRBJ2-7; a weak D match, TRBD1 (5 bases). The CDR3 has 13 residues. The germline V gene encodes CDR1 MNHEY and CDR2 SMNVEV (reference sequence). V was shortened by 10 bases and J by 0 bases, with 13 bases between the two germline ends. CDR3 amino acids: CATATDLSYEQYF. Written as DNA, the CDR3 is TGTGCCACCGCGACAGACCTCTCCTACGAGCAGTACTTC.

The genes are TRBV4-1 and TRBJ1-4; D is uncertain. The CDR3 length is 14 residues. CDR1 is MGHRA, CDR2 YSYEKL, per germline. V was shortened by 3 bases and J by 4 bases, with 9 bases between the two germline ends. This CDR3 reads CASSQGLVNEKLFF. The CDR3 bases are TGCGCCAGCAGCCAGGGCCTCGTTAATGAAAAACTGTTTTTT.

The chain employs TRBV20-1 and TRBJ1-2; D ambiguous. The V and J ends lost 7 bases and 6 bases respectively, with 15 bases between them. The germline gives CDR1 DFQATT, CDR2 SNEGSKA (reference sequence). There are 12 residues in the CDR3. The CDR3: CSVHGPGNGYTF. The CDR3 bases are TGCAGTGTGCACGGGCCAGGAAATGGCTACACCTTC.

This sequence joins TRBV12-3 or TRBV12-4 and TRBJ2-7; a possible D gene is TRBD1 (5 bases). CDR3 size: 15 residues. V lost 2 bases to trimming and J lost 7 bases, with 18 bases between them. The chain's CDR3 is CASSLLTVKNREQYF. Written as DNA, the CDR3 is TGTGCCAGCAGTTTATTGACCGTAAAAAACAGGGAGCAGTACTTC.

The genes are TRBV14 and TRBJ2-7; D might be TRBD2 (6 bases). The CDR3 spans 15 residues. V was cut by 1 base and J by 6 bases, with 16 bases left in between. Per germline, CDR1 SGHDN and CDR2 FVKESK. This chain's CDR3 is CASSQAGGNLREQYF. CDR3 nucleotide sequence: TGTGCCAGCAGCCAAGCGGGCGGGAACCTCCGCGAGCAGTACTTC.

This clonotype has just a few counts. The rearrangement links TRBV20-1 to TRBJ2-7; TRBD2 is a possible D gene (5 bases). The CDR3 is 14 amino acids. The V end lost 0 bases, the J end lost 2 bases, and 11 bases lay between the germline ends. Germline V gene lookup returns CDR1 DFQATT and CDR2 SNEGSKA (reference sequence). CDR3 sequence (DNA): TGCAGTGCTAGAGATCTGAGCGGCACCTACGAGCAGTACTTC. This codes for CSARDLSGTYEQYF.